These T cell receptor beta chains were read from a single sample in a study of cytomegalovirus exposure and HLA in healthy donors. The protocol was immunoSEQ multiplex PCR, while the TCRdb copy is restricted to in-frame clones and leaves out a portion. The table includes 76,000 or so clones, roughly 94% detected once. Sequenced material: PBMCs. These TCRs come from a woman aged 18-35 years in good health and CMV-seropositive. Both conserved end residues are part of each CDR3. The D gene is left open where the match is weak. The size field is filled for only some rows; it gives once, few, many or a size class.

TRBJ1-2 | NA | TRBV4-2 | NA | CASSQERTGLLNYGYTF | TGTGCCAGCAGCCAAGAGAGAACAGGGCTCCTTAACTATGGCTACACCTTC
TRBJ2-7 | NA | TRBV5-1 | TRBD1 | CASSLGTGAHEQYF | TGCGCCAGCAGCTTGGGGACAGGGGCTCACGAGCAGTACTTC
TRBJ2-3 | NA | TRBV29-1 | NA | CSAGWGPDTQYF | TGCAGCGCCGGGTGGGGCCCAGATACGCAGTATTTT
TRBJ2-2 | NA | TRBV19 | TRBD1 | CASSITPTGAITGELFF | TGTGCCAGTAGTATAACGCCGACAGGGGCGATCACCGGGGAGCTGTTTTTT
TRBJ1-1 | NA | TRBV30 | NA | CAWSVNVASTEAFF | TGTGCCTGGAGTGTAAATGTTGCTAGCACTGAAGCTTTCTTT
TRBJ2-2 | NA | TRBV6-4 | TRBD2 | CASSANAGDNTGELFF | TGTGCCAGCAGTGCGAATGCGGGGGACAACACCGGGGAGCTGTTTTTT
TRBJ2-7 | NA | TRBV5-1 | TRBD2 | CASSRLAGGRSSYEQYF | TGCGCCAGCAGCCGGCTAGCGGGAGGGCGGAGCTCCTACGAGCAGTACTTC
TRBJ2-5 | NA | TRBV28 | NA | CASSSPASSVQETQYF | TGTGCCAGCAGTTCCCCGGCCTCTAGCGTACAAGAGACCCAGTACTTC
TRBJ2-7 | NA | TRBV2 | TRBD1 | CATARTGPIREQYF | TGTGCCACCGCGAGGACAGGTCCAATCCGGGAGCAGTACTTC
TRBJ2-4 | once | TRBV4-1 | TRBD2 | CASSQAPGTTDKNIQYF | TGCGCCAGCAGCCAAGCGCCAGGGACTACTGATAAAAACATTCAGTACTTC
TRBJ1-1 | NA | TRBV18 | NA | CASSPQVGNTEAFF | TGTGCCAGCTCACCCCAGGTAGGGAACACTGAAGCTTTCTTT
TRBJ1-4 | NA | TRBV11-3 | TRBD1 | CASSLGTTGGNEKLFF | TGTGCCAGCAGCTTAGGGACCACAGGGGGGAATGAAAAACTGTTTTTT
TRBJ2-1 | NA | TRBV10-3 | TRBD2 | CATSEGASGRVNEQFF | TGTGCCACGTCAGAGGGGGCTAGCGGGAGAGTGAATGAGCAGTTCTTC
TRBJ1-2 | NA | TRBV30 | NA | CAWSVVVRSYGYTF | TGTGCCTGGAGTGTAGTGGTCCGGAGCTATGGCTACACCTTC
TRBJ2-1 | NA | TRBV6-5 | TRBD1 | CASIPRTGAYNEQFF | TGTGCCAGCATCCCCAGGACAGGGGCCTACAATGAGCAGTTCTTC
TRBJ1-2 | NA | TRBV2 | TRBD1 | CASSETGQRLYGYTF | TGTGCCAGCAGTGAGACGGGACAGCGGCTCTATGGCTACACCTTC
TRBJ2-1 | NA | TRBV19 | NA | CASSISGENEQFF | TGTGCCAGTAGTATAAGCGGCGAAAATGAGCAGTTCTTC
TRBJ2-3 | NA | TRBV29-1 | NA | CSVDHGENF | TGCAGCGTTGACCACGGGGAAAATTTT
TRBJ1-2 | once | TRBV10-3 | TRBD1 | CAISEQGGTTNYGYTF | TGTGCCATCAGTGAGCAAGGGGGCACCACTAACTATGGCTACACCTTC
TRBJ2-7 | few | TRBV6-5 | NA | CASRVASEQYF | TGTGCCAGCAGGGTAGCGTCCGAGCAGTACTTC
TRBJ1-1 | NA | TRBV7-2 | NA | CASSLGPGISNTEAFF | TGTGCCAGCAGCTTAGGCCCAGGGATATCGAACACTGAAGCTTTCTTT
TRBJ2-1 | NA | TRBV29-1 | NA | CSVEPPGRDSYNEQFF | TGCAGCGTTGAACCCCCCGGCAGGGATTCCTACAATGAGCAGTTCTTC
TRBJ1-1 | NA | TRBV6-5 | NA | CASSYSQGMAEAFF | TGTGCCAGCAGTTACTCACAGGGAATGGCTGAAGCTTTCTTT
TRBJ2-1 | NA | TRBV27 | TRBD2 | CASSLRLAGGYNEQFF | TGTGCCAGCAGTTTAAGACTAGCGGGGGGTTACAATGAGCAGTTCTTC
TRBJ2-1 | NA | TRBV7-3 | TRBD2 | CASSPRSGTSNEQFF | TGTGCCAGCAGCCCCCGGAGCGGGACTTCCAATGAGCAGTTCTTC
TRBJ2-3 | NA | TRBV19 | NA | CASRLAGGDTQYF | TGTGCCAGTAGGCTAGCCGGGGGAGATACGCAGTATTTT
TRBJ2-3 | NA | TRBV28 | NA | CASTRQGLSTDTQYF | TGTGCCAGCACCCGACAGGGACTGAGCACAGATACGCAGTATTTT
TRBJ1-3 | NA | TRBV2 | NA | CASSDALDSGNTIYF | TGTGCCAGCAGTGATGCCCTAGACTCTGGAAACACCATATATTTT
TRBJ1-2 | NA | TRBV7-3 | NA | CASSLKPPPANYGYTF | TGTGCCAGCAGCTTAAAACCCCCTCCAGCTAACTATGGCTACACCTTC
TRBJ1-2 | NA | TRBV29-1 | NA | CSVDLAANYGYTF | TGCAGCGTTGATTTGGCAGCTAACTATGGCTACACCTTC
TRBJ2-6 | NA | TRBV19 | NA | CASSIDPGLANVLTF | TGTGCCAGTAGTATAGACCCAGGGTTGGCCAACGTCCTGACTTTC
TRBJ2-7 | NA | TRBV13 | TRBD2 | CASSPGPASGVATYEQYF | TGTGCCAGCAGCCCGGGGCCAGCTAGCGGAGTTGCCACCTACGAGCAGTACTTC